This passage covers 28 T cell receptor beta chains from one sample sequenced in a study of PD-L1 blockade in urothelial cancer. Sequencing used immunoSEQ multiplex PCR; TCRdb keeps in-frame clones, though not all of them. The table has approximately 100,000 clones, roughly nine tenths seen once. The time point: pretreatment peripheral blood. The starting material was PBMCs, obtained around atezolizumab (anti-PD-L1) treatment. These receptors originate from a woman of 80 years or more with urothelial cancer.

The chain has TRBV6-1 and TRBJ1-1; no firm D call. The length of the CDR3 is 13 residues. Germline lookup yields CDR1 MNHNS and CDR2 SASEGT. Deletions cut 2 bases from V and 1 base from J, with 5 bases between. The CDR3 nucleotides read TGTGCCAGCAGTGAACATCAGAACACTGAAGCTTTCTTT. Protein sequence: CASSEHQNTEAFF.

V is TRBV27 and J is TRBJ1-5, with TRBD1 matching 9 bases. Germline loops: CDR1 MNHEY, CDR2 SMNVEV (reference sequence). Unmatched junction bases numbered 7, after V lost 2 bases and J lost 2 bases. The CDR3 runs 17 residues. The CDR3 bases are TGTGCCAGCAGTTTACTTGGACAGGGGAGGGGCAATCAGCCCCAGCATTTT. Translation gives CASSLLGQGRGNQPQHF.

V gene TRBV5-1 combines with J gene TRBJ1-1, with 11 nucleotides matching TRBD1. Per germline, CDR1 SGHRS and CDR2 YFSETQ. The CDR3 spans 18 residues. J gave up 6 bases and V 4 bases, and 17 bases lay outside the gene matches. The CDR3 here is CASSPGYGTGGYSAEAFF. In DNA, the CDR3 is TGCGCCAGCAGCCCAGGATATGGGACAGGGGGGTATAGCGCTGAAGCTTTCTTT.

The V gene is TRBV28, the J gene TRBJ1-5, with D unclear. V was cut by 5 bases and J by 6 bases, with 17 bases left in between. There are 15 residues in the CDR3. Germline V gives CDR1 MDHEN, CDR2 SYDVKM. The CDR3 DNA reads TGTGCCAGCAGTCCCCGCAACAGATTAACTCAGCCCCAGCATTTT. This sequence encodes CASSPRNRLTQPQHF.

The CDR3 loop reads CASALGTGDPSTDTQYF. As DNA, the CDR3 is TGTGCCAGTGCCCTCGGGACAGGAGACCCTAGCACAGATACGCAGTATTTT. The chain recombines TRBV19 with TRBJ2-3, with 8 bases lining up with TRBD1. Looked up from germline, CDR1 is LNHDA and CDR2 is SQIVND (reference sequence). Trimming cost V 8 bases and J 0 bases; bases outside gene matches: 13. The CDR3 is 17 residues long.

This sequence joins TRBV19 and TRBJ1-1; D possibly corresponds to TRBD1 (5 bases). Germline loops: CDR1 LNHDA, CDR2 SQIVND (reference sequence). The CDR3 contains 14 residues. The ends were cut back, 6 bases at V and 5 bases at J, with 16 bases in the middle. The CDR3 nucleotides are TGTGCCAGTAGCCCTCGGTCGGGGGAGACTGAAGCTTTCTTT. Protein product: CASSPRSGETEAFF.

The rearrangement links TRBV7-9 to TRBJ1-1; 9 bases match TRBD1. V lost 5 bases and J lost 0; bases outside the gene matches: 1. The CDR3 is 14 residues long. Germline V gene sequence: CDR1 SEHNR, CDR2 FQNEAQ (reference sequence). CDR3 in amino acids: CASSGQGLNTEAFF. The CDR3 DNA reads as TGTGCCAGCAGCGGACAGGGGCTGAACACTGAAGCTTTCTTT.

This chain joins TRBV27 and TRBJ1-5; 9 bases fit TRBD1. V dropped 3 bases and J dropped 9; count of bases not matched to a gene: 15. The CDR3 runs to 17 residues. Germline V gene sequence: CDR1 MNHEY, CDR2 SMNVEV (reference sequence). This chain's CDR3 is CASSFSGTGTRFRPQHF. CDR3 bases: TGTGCCAGCAGTTTTTCAGGGACAGGGACGCGGTTTCGGCCCCAGCATTTT.

The chain links TRBV5-1 to TRBJ2-7; TRBD1 agrees at 7 bases. Germline trimming cut 6 bases from V and 7 bases from J; bases unmatched to any gene: 13. Germline CDR1 reads SGHRS; CDR2 reads YFSETQ. The CDR3 totals 14 residues. In nucleotides, the CDR3 is TGCGCCAGCACCCCCGACAGGGCCTTAGGGGAGCAGTACTTC. It specifies CASTPDRALGEQYF.

V gene TRBV10-3 combines with J gene TRBJ2-7; the D gene is possibly TRBD2 (5 bases). The V end lost 6 bases, the J end lost 5 bases, and 17 bases lay between the germline ends. Germline lookup yields CDR1 ENHRY and CDR2 SYGVKD. The CDR3 totals 14 residues. The CDR3 sequence: CAISPDSTHHEQYF. The CDR3 DNA reads TGTGCCATCAGCCCGGACTCGACTCATCACGAGCAGTACTTC.

The rearrangement uses TRBV7-3 and TRBJ2-2, with 8 bases lining up with TRBD1. Per the germline V gene, CDR1 is SGHTA and CDR2 is FQGTGA. This CDR3 is 14 amino acids long. Losses at the gene ends were 2 bases for V and 8 bases for J; bases not matched to a gene: 4. As DNA, the CDR3 is TGTGCCAGCAGCTTAGACAGGGGTCCAGGGGAGCTGTTTTTT. It is translated as CASSLDRGPGELFF.

The chain carries TRBV10-3 and TRBJ2-5, with 7 bases fitting TRBD1. Per germline, CDR1 ENHRY and CDR2 SYGVKD. CDR3 length equals 15 residues. Losses at the gene ends were 7 bases for V and 6 bases for J; bases not matched to a gene: 14. CDR3 in DNA: TGTGCCATCACCCGACTGGACAGGCTAGTACAGACCCAGTACTTC. This encodes CAITRLDRLVQTQYF.

The chain recombines TRBV19 with TRBJ1-4, with D maybe TRBD1 (5 bases). Germline CDR1 is LNHDA and CDR2 is SQIVND (reference sequence). The CDR3 is made up of 17 amino acids. Trimming cost V 1 base and J 3 bases, with 15 bases left between them. The CDR3 DNA reads TGTGCCAGTAGTATAGGTAAATTGCGACAGCCTAATGAAAAACTGTTTTTT. Its protein product is CASSIGKLRQPNEKLFF. Looking up the rest from reference TRBV19 and TRBJ1-4 gives the full variable domain: DGGITQSPKYLFRKEGQNVTLSCEQNLNHDAMYWYRQDPGQGLRLIYYSQIVNDFQKGDIAEGYSVSREKKESFPLTVTSAQKNPTAFYLCASSIGKLRQPNEKLFFGSGTQLSVL.

The chain has TRBV9 and TRBJ2-1, with a tentative D call TRBD2 (6 bases). The CDR3 contains 16 residues. V lost 4 bases and J lost 3, with 17 bases in between. The germline V gene has CDR1 SGDLS and CDR2 YYNGEE. CDR3 loop: CASSPRRGGNYNEQFF. The DNA for the CDR3 is TGTGCCAGCAGCCCCCGGAGGGGAGGAAACTACAATGAGCAGTTCTTC.

The chain recombines TRBV2 with TRBJ2-2, with TRBD2 identical over 9 bases. CDR3 length: 16 amino acids. After removal of 4 bases from V and 8 bases from J, the junction contained 11 bases not matched to a gene. Germline lookup yields CDR1 SNHLY and CDR2 FYNNEI. The CDR3 is CASSVAGVGSVGELFF. The CDR3 nucleotides are TGTGCCAGCAGTGTAGCGGGAGTCGGGTCGGTTGGGGAGCTGTTTTTT.

V is TRBV7-2 and J is TRBJ1-2; 12 positions agree with TRBD1. The V gene's germline CDR1 is SGHTA and CDR2 FQGNSA. J gave up 6 bases and V 1 base, and 9 bases lay outside the gene matches. The length of the CDR3 is 17 residues. CDR3 DNA sequence: TGTGCCAGCAGCTTAGACGGGACAGGGGGCACCTTTGATGGCTACACCTTC. Amino acid sequence: CASSLDGTGGTFDGYTF.

This clone has only a few counts. The chain recombines TRBV6-1 with TRBJ1-1, with D hard to call. In germline, CDR1 is MNHNS, CDR2 SASEGT. Trimming pared 7 bases from V and 0 bases from J, leaving 9 bases between. The CDR3 extends over 13 amino acids. The CDR3 loop is CASIGGMNTEAFF. The CDR3 nucleotides are TGTGCCAGCATTGGAGGGATGAACACTGAAGCTTTCTTT.

This CDR3 is CASRATGNTEAFF. In nucleotides, the CDR3 is TGTGCCAGCAGAGCCACAGGAAACACTGAAGCTTTCTTT. The chain has TRBV6-1 and TRBJ1-1, with D maybe TRBD1 (5 bases). The CDR3 loop spans 13 amino acids. Trimming shortened V by 6 bases and J by 2 bases, and 10 bases separated the two germline ends. Germline CDR1 reads MNHNS; CDR2 reads SASEGT.

This rearrangement joins TRBV28 to TRBJ1-5, with D unresolved. Trimming pared 8 bases from V and 1 base from J, leaving 9 bases between. The CDR3 totals 13 residues. Germline assignment: CDR1 MDHEN and CDR2 SYDVKM. CDR3 sequence reads: CASLGGSNQPQHF. The CDR3 bases are TGTGCCAGCCTTGGAGGGAGCAATCAGCCCCAGCATTTT. The full variable domain, completed using reference TRBV28 and TRBJ1-5, is DVKVTQSSRYLVKRTGEKVFLECVQDMDHENMFWYRQDPGLGLRLIYFSYDVKMKEKGDIPEGYSVSREKKERFSLILESASTNQTSMYLCASLGGSNQPQHFGDGTRLSIL.

The rearrangement joins TRBV5-1 to TRBJ1-2; 8 bases are shared with TRBD1. Germline V gene lookup returns CDR1 SGHRS and CDR2 YFSETQ. Unmatched junction bases numbered 12, after V lost 4 bases and J lost 7 bases. CDR3 length equals 15 residues. CDR3 protein: CASSNRTQGAGGYTF. The CDR3, as DNA: TGCGCCAGCAGCAACCGAACCCAGGGGGCGGGTGGCTACACCTTC. The whole variable domain, remainder taken from reference TRBV5-1 and TRBJ1-2, is KAGVTQTPRYLIKTRGQQVTLSCSPISGHRSVSWYQQTPGQGLQFLFEYFSETQRNKGNFPGRFSGRQFSNSRSEMNVSTLELGDSALYLCASSNRTQGAGGYTFGSGTRLTVV.

The genes are TRBV6-1 and TRBJ1-2; unclear D gene. The germline V gene has CDR1 MNHNS and CDR2 SASEGT. V dropped 7 bases and J dropped 2 bases, with 11 bases sitting between them. The length of the CDR3 is 13 residues. The CDR3 DNA is TGTGCCAGCAATCCAGAGCGGAACTATGGCTACACCTTC. This sequence encodes CASNPERNYGYTF.

This chain joins TRBV28 and TRBJ2-1, with D uncertain. Per germline, CDR1 MDHEN and CDR2 SYDVKM. The V and J ends lost 3 bases and 3 bases respectively, with 9 bases between them. The CDR3 is 14 residues long. CDR3 sequence (DNA): TGTGCCAGCAGTTTGCCTCCTAGCTACAATGAGCAGTTCTTC. Amino acid sequence: CASSLPPSYNEQFF.

The chain recombines TRBV15 with TRBJ2-1; possibly TRBD2 for D (6 bases). This CDR3 is built from 16 residues. Trimming cost V 0 bases and J 9 bases, with 18 bases left between them. CDR1 and CDR2 from the germline V gene are LNHNV and YYDKDF (reference sequence). CDR3 residues: CATSRDQLLADSEQFF. CDR3 nucleotide sequence: TGTGCCACCAGCAGAGATCAATTACTAGCAGACAGTGAGCAGTTCTTC.

The gene calls are TRBV12-5 and TRBJ2-7, with 9 bases fitting TRBD1. Trimming at V came to 8 bases and at J to 2 bases, leaving 7 bases not matched to a gene. The CDR3 is 14 amino acids. Germline lookup yields CDR1 LGHNT and CDR2 FRNRAP. The CDR3: CASMGGQGPYEQYF. The DNA of the CDR3 is TGTGCTAGTATGGGGGGACAGGGCCCCTACGAGCAGTACTTC.

This clone was picked up a small number of times. The rearrangement joins TRBV20-1 to TRBJ1-1; perhaps TRBD1 as D (5 bases). This CDR3 spans 10 amino acids. Trimming shortened V by 5 bases and J by 8 bases, and 9 bases separated the two germline ends. Germline V gene sequence: CDR1 DFQATT, CDR2 SNEGSKA (reference sequence). The CDR3 DNA follows: TGCAGTGCTGGGAGGACAGAAGCTTTCTTT. It translates to CSAGRTEAFF.

The genes are TRBV10-2 and TRBJ1-2, with a possible D match to TRBD1 (6 bases). Germline lookup yields CDR1 WSHSY and CDR2 SAAADI. Trimming pared 4 bases from V and 7 bases from J, leaving 22 bases between. The CDR3 is 16 amino acids. Written as DNA, the CDR3 is TGCGCCAGCAGTGGGTTAAAAAGGGCAGGGGTTTTTGGCTACACCTTC. Its protein product is CASSGLKRAGVFGYTF.

This clone was recorded at least ten times. V and J are TRBV9 and TRBJ1-2; TRBD1 is a possible D gene (6 bases). V gave up 0 bases and J gave up 9 bases, with 15 bases separating them. Per germline, CDR1 SGDLS and CDR2 YYNGEE. This CDR3 contains 14 residues. Here the CDR3 reads CASSVVETGFSYTF. CDR3 DNA: TGTGCCAGCAGCGTAGTTGAGACAGGTTTCAGCTACACCTTC.

The chain uses TRBV10-3 and TRBJ2-3, with 7 bases matching TRBD2. J was trimmed by 1 base and V by 8 bases; bases with no gene match: 9. Germline-derived CDR1 and CDR2 are ENHRY and SYGVKD. CDR3 length equals 15 residues. The CDR3 spells CAIGGLRGGTDTQYF. The CDR3 coding sequence is TGTGCCATCGGAGGACTCCGGGGGGGCACAGATACGCAGTATTTT.